This T cell receptor (beta chain) originates from a study of cytomegalovirus exposure and HLA in healthy donors. The PCR was carried out with 60 Vbeta primers and 13 Jbeta primers. TCRdb's table, derived via immunoSEQ multiplex PCR, lists solely in-frame clones and lacks some. This table holds 190,000 or so clones, about four fifths found once. Trimming removed 3 bases at V and 1 base at J, with 10 bases between. Germline CDR1 and CDR2: KGHSH and LQKENI. The length of the CDR3 is 15 residues. Sequenced: PBMCs. This clonotype was sampled from a male donor in good health and CMV-seropositive. The rearrangement uses TRBV18 and TRBJ1-5; a possible D gene is TRBD1 (5 bases). CDR3 DNA: TGTGCCAGCTCACCGGGAGGGACGAGCAATCAGCCCCAGCATTTT. Its protein product is CASSPGGTSNQPQHF.